Included here is one TCR beta chain sequence, with context. The data originate from a study of T cell changes during pregnancy in multiple sclerosis. Germline CDR1 is MNHEY and CDR2 is SMNVEV (reference sequence). With 4 bases clipped from V and 1 base from J, the junction kept 2 bases outside the gene matches. This CDR3 has 15 residues. Measured with immunoSEQ multiplex PCR; TCRdb has only the in-frame clones, and not every one. Of over 15,000 clones in the sample, over 70% are singletons; the top ten hold approximately 5%. This specimen consisted of CD8+ T cells from peripheral blood mononuclear cells, obtained after pregnancy. The clonotype comes from a female donor in good health, enrolled as a control in a pregnancy study. This chain links TRBV27 with TRBJ2-5; TRBD2 matches 11 bases. This chain's CDR3 is CASSSGTSGQETQYF. The CDR3, as DNA: TGTGCCAGCAGTTCCGGGACTAGCGGCCAAGAGACCCAGTACTTC.